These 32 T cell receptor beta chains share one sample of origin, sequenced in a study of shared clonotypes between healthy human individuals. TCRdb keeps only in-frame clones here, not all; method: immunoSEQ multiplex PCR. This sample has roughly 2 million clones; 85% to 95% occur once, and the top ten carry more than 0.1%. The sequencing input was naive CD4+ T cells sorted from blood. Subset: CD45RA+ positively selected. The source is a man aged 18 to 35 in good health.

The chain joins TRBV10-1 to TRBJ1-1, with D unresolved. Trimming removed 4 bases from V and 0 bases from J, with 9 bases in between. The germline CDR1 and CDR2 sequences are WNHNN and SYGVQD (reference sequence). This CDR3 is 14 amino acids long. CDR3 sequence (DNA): TGCGCCAGCAGTGTGGGGAATATGAACACTGAAGCTTTCTTT. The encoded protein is CASSVGNMNTEAFF.

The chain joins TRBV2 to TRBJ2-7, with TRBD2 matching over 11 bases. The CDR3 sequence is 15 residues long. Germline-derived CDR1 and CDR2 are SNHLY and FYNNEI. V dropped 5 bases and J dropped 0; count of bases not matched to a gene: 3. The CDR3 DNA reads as TGTGCCAGCAGTCGACTAGCGGGGAGCTCCTACGAGCAGTACTTC. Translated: CASSRLAGSSYEQYF.

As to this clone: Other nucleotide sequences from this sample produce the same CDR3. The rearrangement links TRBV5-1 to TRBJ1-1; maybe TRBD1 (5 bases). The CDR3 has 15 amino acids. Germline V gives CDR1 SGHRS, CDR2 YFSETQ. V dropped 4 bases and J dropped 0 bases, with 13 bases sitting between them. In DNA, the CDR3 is TGCGCCAGCAGCCCGGGGACGGGTATGAACACTGAAGCTTTCTTT. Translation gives CASSPGTGMNTEAFF.

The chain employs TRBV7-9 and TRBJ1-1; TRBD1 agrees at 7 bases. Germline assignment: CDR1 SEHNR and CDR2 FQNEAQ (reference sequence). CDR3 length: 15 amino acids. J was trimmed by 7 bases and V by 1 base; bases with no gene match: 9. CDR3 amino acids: CASSLGGTVDIEAFF. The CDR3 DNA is TGTGCCAGCAGCTTAGGGGGGACAGTTGATATTGAAGCTTTCTTT.

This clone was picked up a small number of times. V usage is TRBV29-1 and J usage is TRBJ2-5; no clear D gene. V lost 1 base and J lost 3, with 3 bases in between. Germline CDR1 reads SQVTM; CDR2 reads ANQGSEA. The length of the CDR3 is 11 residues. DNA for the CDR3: TGCAGCGTTGAAGGGAAAGAGACCCAGTACTTC. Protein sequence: CSVEGKETQYF. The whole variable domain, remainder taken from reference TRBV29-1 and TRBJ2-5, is SAVISQKPSRDICQRGTSLTIQCQVDSQVTMMFWYRQQPGQSLTLIATANQGSEATYESGFVIDKFPISRPNLTFSTLTVSNMSPEDSSIYLCSVEGKETQYFGPGTRLLVL.

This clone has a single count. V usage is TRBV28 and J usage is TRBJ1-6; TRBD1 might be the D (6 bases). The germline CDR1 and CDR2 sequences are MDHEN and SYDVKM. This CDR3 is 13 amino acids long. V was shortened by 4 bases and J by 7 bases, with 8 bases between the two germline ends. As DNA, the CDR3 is TGTGCCAGCAGTTACAGGGAAAATTCACCCCTCCACTTT. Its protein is CASSYRENSPLHF. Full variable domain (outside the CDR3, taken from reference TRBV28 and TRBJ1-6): DVKVTQSSRYLVKRTGEKVFLECVQDMDHENMFWYRQDPGLGLRLIYFSYDVKMKEKGDIPEGYSVSREKKERFSLILESASTNQTSMYLCASSYRENSPLHFGNGTRLTVT.

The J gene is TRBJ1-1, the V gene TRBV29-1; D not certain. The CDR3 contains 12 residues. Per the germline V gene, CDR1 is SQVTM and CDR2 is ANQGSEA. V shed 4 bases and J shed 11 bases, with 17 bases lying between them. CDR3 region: CSVGTVLERAFF. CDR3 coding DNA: TGCAGCGTTGGGACCGTACTCGAGCGGGCTTTCTTT.

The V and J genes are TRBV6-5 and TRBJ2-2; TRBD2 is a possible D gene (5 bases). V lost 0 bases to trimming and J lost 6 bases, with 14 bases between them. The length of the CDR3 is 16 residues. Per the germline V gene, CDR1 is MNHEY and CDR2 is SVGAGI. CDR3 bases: TGTGCCAGCAGTTACTCTCTCCTAGCTGGGTCCGGGGAGCTGTTTTTT. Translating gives CASSYSLLAGSGELFF.

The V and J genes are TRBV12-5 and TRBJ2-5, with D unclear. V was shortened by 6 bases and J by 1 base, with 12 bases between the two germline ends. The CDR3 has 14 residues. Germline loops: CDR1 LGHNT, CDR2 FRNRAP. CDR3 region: CASGAQVPQETQYF. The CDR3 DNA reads TGTGCTAGTGGCGCCCAAGTTCCCCAAGAGACCCAGTACTTC.

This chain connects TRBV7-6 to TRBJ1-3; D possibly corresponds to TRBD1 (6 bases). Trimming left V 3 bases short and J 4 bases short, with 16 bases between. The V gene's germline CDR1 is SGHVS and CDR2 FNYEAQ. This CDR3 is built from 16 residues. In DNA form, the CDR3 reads TGTGCCAGCAGCTTGTCGGGGACATCGGGGGGAAACACCATATATTTT. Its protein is CASSLSGTSGGNTIYF.

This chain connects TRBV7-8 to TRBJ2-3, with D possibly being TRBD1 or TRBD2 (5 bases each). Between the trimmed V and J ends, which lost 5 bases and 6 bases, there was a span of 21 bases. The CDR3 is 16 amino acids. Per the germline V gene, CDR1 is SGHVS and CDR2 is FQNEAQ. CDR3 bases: TGTGCCAGCAGCCTCCGGGATGACAGCCGTGGGGATACGCAGTATTTT. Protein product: CASSLRDDSRGDTQYF.

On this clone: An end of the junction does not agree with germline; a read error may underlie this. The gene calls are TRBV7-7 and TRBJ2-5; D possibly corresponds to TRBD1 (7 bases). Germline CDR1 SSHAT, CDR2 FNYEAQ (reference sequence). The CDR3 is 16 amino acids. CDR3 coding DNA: TGTGCTAGCAGCTCCACGGGAGTGACAGGGCGGGAGACCCAGTACTTC. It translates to CASSSTGVTGRETQYF.

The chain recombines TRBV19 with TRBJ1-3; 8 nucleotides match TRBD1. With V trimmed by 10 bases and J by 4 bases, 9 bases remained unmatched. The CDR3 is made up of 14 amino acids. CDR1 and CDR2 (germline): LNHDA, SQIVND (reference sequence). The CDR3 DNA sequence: TGTGCCACCTCCGGACAGGGTCGCGGAAACACCATATATTTT. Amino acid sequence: CATSGQGRGNTIYF.

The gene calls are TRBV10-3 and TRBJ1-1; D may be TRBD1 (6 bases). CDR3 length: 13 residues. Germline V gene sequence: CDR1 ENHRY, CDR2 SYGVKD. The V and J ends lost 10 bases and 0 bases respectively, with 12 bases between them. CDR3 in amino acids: CATSQGMNTEAFF. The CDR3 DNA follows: TGTGCCACCTCACAGGGCATGAACACTGAAGCTTTCTTT.

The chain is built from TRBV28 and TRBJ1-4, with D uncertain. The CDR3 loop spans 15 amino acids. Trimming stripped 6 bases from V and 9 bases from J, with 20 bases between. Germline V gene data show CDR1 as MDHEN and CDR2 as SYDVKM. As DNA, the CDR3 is TGTGCCAGCAGCTTAACGACGGAACCTCCTCAAAAACTGTTTTTT. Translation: CASSLTTEPPQKLFF.

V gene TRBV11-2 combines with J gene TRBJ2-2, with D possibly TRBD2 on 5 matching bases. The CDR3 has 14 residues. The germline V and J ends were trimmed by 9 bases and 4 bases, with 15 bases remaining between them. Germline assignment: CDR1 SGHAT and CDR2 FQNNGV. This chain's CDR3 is CASTRGAATGELFF. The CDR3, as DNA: TGTGCCAGTACCCGGGGAGCGGCCACCGGGGAGCTGTTTTTT. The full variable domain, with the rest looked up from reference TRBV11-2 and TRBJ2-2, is EAGVAQSPRYKIIEKRQSVAFWCNPISGHATLYWYQQILGQGPKLLIQFQNNGVVDDSQLPKDRFSAERLKGVDSTLKIQPAKLEDSAVYLCASTRGAATGELFFGEGSRLTVL.

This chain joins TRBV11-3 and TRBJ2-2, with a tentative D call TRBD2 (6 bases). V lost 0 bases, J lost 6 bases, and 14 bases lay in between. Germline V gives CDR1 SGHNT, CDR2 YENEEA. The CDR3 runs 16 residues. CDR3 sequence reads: CASSLDAGSGAGELFF. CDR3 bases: TGTGCCAGCAGCTTAGATGCCGGGAGCGGTGCCGGGGAGCTGTTTTTT.

Here the CDR3 DNA reads TGTGCCAGTAGTATCACGCACTGGAACACTGAAGCTTTCTTT. Translation gives CASSITHWNTEAFF. The chain has TRBV19 and TRBJ1-1; no clear D. Germline loops: CDR1 LNHDA, CDR2 SQIVND (reference sequence). With 3 bases removed from V and 1 base from J, the gap between germline ends came to 9 bases. This CDR3 is built from 14 residues. The variable domain in full, completed from reference TRBV19 and TRBJ1-1, reads DGGITQSPKYLFRKEGQNVTLSCEQNLNHDAMYWYRQDPGQGLRLIYYSQIVNDFQKGDIAEGYSVSREKKESFPLTVTSAQKNPTAFYLCASSITHWNTEAFFGQGTRLTVV.

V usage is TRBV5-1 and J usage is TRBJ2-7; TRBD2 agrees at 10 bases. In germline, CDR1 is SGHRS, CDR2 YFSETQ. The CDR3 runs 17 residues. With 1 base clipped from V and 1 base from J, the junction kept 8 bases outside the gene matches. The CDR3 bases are TGCGCCAGCAGCTTGAGGCGGACTAGCGGATTTTCCTACGAGCAGTACTTC. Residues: CASSLRRTSGFSYEQYF.

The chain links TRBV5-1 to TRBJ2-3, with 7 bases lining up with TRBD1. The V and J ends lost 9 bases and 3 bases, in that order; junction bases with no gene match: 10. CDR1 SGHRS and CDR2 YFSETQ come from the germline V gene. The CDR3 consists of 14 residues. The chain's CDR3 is CATKGAIGTDTQYF. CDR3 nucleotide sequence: TGCGCCACCAAGGGGGCTATTGGGACAGATACGCAGTATTTT.

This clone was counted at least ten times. This chain's CDR3 is CASVEGAVGGYTF. The DNA for the CDR3 is TGTGCCAGCGTCGAGGGCGCGGTAGGGGGCTACACCTTC. The V gene is TRBV2, the J gene TRBJ1-2; D is uncertain. Trimming took 8 bases from V and 8 from J, leaving 18 bases between them. The length of the CDR3 is 13 residues. Germline V CDR1 and CDR2: SNHLY, FYNNEI.

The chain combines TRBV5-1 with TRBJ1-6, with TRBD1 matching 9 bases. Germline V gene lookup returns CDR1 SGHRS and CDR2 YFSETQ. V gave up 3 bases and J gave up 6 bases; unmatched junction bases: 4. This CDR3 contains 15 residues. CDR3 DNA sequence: TGCGCCAGCAGCTCCTCGGACAGGGGTAATTCACCCCTCCACTTT. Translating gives CASSSSDRGNSPLHF.

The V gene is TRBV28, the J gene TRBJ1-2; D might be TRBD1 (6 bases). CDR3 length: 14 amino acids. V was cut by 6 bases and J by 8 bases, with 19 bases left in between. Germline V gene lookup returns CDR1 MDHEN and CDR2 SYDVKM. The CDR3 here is CASSQTQGTGGYTF. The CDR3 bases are TGTGCCAGCAGCCAGACCCAGGGGACCGGGGGCTACACCTTC.

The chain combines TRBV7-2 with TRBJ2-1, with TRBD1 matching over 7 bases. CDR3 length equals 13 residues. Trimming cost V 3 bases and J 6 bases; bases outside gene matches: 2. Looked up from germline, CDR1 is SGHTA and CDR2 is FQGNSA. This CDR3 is CASSFRGFNEQFF. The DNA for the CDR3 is TGTGCCAGCAGCTTCAGGGGGTTCAATGAGCAGTTCTTC.

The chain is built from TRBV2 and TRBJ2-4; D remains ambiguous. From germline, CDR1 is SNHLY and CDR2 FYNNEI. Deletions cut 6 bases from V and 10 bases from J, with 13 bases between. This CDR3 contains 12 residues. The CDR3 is CASSALGQIQYF. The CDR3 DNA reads TGTGCCAGCAGCGCCCTCGGGCAAATTCAGTACTTC.

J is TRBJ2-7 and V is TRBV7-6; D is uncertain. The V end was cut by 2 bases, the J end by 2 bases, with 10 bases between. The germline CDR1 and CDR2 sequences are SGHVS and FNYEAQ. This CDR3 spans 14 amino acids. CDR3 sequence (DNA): TGTGCCAGCAGCTTAAACCAGGTGGCCTACGAGCAGTACTTC. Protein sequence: CASSLNQVAYEQYF.

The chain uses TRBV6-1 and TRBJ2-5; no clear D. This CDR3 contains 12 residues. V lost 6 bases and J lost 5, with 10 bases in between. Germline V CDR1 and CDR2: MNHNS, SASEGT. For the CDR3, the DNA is TGTGCCAGCAGCCCGGGTGGGGAGACCCAGTACTTC. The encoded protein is CASSPGGETQYF.

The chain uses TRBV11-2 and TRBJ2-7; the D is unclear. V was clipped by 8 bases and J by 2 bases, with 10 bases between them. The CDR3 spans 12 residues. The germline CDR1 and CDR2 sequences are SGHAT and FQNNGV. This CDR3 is CASSVGAYEQYF. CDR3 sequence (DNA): TGTGCCAGCTCCGTCGGAGCCTACGAGCAGTACTTC.

DNA of the CDR3: TGTGCCAGCAGCGCCGACAGGGGTACGAACACCGGGGAGCTGTTTTTT. Its translation: CASSADRGTNTGELFF. The J gene is TRBJ2-2, the V gene TRBV2, with 8 bases fitting TRBD1. J was trimmed by 0 bases and V by 6 bases; bases with no gene match: 6. CDR1 SNHLY and CDR2 FYNNEI come from the germline V gene. CDR3 length: 16 residues. Using reference TRBV2 and TRBJ2-2 for the parts outside the CDR3, the full variable domain is EPEVTQTPSHQVTQMGQEVILRCVPISNHLYFYWYRQILGQKVEFLVSFYNNEISEKSEIFDDQFSVERPDGSNFTLKIRSTKLEDSAMYFCASSADRGTNTGELFFGEGSRLTVL.

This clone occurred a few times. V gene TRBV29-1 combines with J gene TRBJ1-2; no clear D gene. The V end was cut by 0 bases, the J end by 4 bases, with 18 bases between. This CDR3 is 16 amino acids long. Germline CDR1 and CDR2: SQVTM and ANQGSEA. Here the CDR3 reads CSVEEAPGGWSYGYTF. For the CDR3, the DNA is TGCAGCGTTGAAGAGGCGCCAGGAGGGTGGAGCTATGGCTACACCTTC.

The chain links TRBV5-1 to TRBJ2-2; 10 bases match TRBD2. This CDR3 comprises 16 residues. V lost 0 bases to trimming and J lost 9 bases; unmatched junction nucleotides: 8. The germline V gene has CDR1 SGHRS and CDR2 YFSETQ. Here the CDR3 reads CASSLVQREGRRELFF. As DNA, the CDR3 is TGCGCCAGCAGCTTGGTACAGCGGGAGGGCAGGCGGGAGCTGTTTTTT. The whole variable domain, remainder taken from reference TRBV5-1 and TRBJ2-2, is KAGVTQTPRYLIKTRGQQVTLSCSPISGHRSVSWYQQTPGQGLQFLFEYFSETQRNKGNFPGRFSGRQFSNSRSEMNVSTLELGDSALYLCASSLVQREGRRELFFGEGSRLTVL.

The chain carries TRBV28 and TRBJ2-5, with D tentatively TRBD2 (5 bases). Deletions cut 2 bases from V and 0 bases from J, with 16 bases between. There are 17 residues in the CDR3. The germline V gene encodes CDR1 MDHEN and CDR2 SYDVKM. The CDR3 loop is CASSLSWGVSYQETQYF. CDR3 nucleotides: TGTGCCAGCAGTTTAAGTTGGGGAGTATCCTACCAAGAGACCCAGTACTTC.